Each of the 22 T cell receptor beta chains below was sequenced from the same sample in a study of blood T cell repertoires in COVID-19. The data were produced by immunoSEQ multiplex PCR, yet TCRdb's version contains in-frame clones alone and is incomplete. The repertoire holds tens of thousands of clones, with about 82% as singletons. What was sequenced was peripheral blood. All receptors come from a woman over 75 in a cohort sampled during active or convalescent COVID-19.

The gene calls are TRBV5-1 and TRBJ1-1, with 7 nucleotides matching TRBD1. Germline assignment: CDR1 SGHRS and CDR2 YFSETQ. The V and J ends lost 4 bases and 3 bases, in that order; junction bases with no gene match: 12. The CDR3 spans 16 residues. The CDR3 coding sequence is TGCGCCAGCAGCCCGAGAGAGGGGGCTTCTTACACTGAAGCTTTCTTT. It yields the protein CASSPREGASYTEAFF.

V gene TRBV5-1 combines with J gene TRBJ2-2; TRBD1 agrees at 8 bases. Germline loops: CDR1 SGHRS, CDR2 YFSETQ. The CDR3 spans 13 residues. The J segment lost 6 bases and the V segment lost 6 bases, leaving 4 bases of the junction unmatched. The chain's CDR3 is CASTSGGPGELFF. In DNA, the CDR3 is TGCGCCAGCACCTCAGGGGGCCCCGGGGAGCTGTTTTTT.

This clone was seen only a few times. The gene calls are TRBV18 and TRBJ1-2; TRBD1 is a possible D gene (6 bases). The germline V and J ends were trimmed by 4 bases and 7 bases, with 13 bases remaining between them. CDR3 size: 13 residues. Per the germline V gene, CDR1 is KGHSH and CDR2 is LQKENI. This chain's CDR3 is CASSRGQGPGYTF. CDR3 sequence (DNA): TGTGCCAGCTCACGGGGGCAGGGGCCTGGCTACACCTTC. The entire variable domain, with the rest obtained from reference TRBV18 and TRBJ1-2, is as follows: NAGVMQNPRHLVRRRGQEARLRCSPMKGHSHVYWYRQLPEEGLKFMVYLQKENIIDESGMPKERFSAEFPKEGPSILRIQQVVRGDSAAYFCASSRGQGPGYTFGSGTRLTVV.

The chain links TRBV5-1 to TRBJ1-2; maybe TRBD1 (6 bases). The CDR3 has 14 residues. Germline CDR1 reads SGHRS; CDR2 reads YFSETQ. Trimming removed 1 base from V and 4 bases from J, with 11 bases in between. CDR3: CASSLKDRGYGYTF. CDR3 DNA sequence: TGCGCCAGCAGCTTGAAGGACAGAGGCTATGGCTACACCTTC.

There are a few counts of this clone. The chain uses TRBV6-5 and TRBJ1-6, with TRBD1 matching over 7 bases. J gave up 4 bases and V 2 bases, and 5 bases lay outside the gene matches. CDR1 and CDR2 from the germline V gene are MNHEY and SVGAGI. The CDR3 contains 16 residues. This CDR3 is CASSYRPGQYNSPLHF. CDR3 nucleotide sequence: TGTGCCAGCAGTTACCGCCCGGGACAGTATAATTCACCCCTCCACTTT.

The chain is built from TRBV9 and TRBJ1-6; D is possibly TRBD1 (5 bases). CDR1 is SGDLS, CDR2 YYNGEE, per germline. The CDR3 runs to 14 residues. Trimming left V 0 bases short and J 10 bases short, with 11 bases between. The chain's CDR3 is CASSVEEGRSPLHF. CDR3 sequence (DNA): TGTGCCAGCAGCGTAGAGGAGGGGCGGTCACCCCTCCACTTT.

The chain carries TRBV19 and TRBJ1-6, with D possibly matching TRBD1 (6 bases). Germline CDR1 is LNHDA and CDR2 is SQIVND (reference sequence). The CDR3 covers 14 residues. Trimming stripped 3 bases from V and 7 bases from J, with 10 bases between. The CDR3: CASSISGVNSPLHF. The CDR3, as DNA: TGTGCCAGTAGTATTTCAGGGGTGAATTCACCCCTCCACTTT.

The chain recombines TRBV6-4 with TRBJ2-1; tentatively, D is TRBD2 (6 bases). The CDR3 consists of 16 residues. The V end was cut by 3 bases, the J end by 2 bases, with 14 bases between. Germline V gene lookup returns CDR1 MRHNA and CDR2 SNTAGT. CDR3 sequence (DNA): TGTGCCAGCAGTGAAACGGGGAGGCCCCCCTACAATGAGCAGTTCTTC. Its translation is CASSETGRPPYNEQFF.

In DNA, the CDR3 is TGCGCCAGCAGCCAGGGACTTGGAAACACCATATATTTT. This sequence encodes CASSQGLGNTIYF. The chain links TRBV5-1 to TRBJ1-3; D possibly corresponds to TRBD1 (5 bases). The CDR3 length is 13 residues. Germline assignment: CDR1 SGHRS and CDR2 YFSETQ. Trimming shortened V by 4 bases and J by 3 bases, and 8 bases separated the two germline ends.

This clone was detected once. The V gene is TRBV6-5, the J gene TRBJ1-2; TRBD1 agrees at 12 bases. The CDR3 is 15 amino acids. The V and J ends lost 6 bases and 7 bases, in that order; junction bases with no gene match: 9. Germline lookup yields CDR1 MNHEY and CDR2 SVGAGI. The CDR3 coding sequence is TGTGCCAGCAGGAACCTTGGGACAGGGGGCATTGGCTACACCTTC. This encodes CASRNLGTGGIGYTF.

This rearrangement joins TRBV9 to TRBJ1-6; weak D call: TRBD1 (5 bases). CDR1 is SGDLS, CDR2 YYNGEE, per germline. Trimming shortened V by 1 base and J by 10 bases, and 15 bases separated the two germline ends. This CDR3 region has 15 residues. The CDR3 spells CASSVTGAWESPLHF. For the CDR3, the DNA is TGTGCCAGCAGCGTAACAGGCGCCTGGGAATCACCCCTCCACTTT.

The CDR3 reads CSVLTSGALNEQFF. As DNA, the CDR3 is TGCAGCGTCCTAACTAGCGGGGCACTCAATGAGCAGTTCTTC. The chain is built from TRBV29-1 and TRBJ2-1; 10 nucleotides agree with TRBD2. The CDR3 has 14 amino acids. CDR1 is SQVTM and CDR2 is ANQGSEA in the germline V gene. J was trimmed by 6 bases and V by 6 bases; bases with no gene match: 8.

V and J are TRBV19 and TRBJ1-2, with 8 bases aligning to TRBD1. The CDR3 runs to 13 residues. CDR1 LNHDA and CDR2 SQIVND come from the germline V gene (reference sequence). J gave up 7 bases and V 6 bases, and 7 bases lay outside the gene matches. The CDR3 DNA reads TGTGCCAGTAGGTTACAGGGGGATACTGGCTACACCTTC. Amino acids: CASRLQGDTGYTF.

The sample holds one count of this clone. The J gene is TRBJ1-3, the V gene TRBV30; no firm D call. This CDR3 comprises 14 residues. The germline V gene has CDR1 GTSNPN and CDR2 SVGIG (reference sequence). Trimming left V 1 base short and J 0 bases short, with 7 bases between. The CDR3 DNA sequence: TGTGCCTGGAGTGCCGTAATCTCTGGAAACACCATATATTTT. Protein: CAWSAVISGNTIYF.

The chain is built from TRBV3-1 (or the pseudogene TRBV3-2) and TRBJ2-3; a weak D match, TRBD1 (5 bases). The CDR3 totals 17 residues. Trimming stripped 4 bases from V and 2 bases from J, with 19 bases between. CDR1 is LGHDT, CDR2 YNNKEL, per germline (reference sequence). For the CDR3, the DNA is TGTGCCAGCAGCCGCTACAGTGGGGCGGTTAACACAGATACGCAGTATTTT. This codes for CASSRYSGAVNTDTQYF.

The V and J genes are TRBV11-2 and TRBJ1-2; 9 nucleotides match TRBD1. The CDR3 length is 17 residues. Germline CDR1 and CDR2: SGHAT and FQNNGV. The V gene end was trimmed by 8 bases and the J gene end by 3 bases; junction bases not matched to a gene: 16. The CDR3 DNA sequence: TGTGCCAGCGACACCCTCAGGACAGGGGATGGGGACTATGGCTACACCTTC. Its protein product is CASDTLRTGDGDYGYTF.

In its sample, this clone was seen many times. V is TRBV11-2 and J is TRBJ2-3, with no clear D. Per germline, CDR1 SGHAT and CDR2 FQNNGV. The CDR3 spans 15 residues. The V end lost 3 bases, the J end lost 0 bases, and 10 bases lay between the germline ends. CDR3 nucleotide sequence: TGTGCCAGCAGCTTCCAGGCCAGTAGCACAGATACGCAGTATTTT. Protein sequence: CASSFQASSTDTQYF.

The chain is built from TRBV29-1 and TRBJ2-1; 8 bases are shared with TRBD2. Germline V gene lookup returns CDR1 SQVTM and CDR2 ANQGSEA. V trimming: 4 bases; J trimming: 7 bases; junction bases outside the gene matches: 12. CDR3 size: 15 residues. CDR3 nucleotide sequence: TGCAGCGTTGTTGGTAGCGGGACCCTTATGAATGAGCAGTTCTTC. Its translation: CSVVGSGTLMNEQFF.

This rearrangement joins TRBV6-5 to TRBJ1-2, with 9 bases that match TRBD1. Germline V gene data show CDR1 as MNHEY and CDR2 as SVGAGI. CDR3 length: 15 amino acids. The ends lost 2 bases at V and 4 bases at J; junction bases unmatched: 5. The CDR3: CASSYVGQGFYGYTF. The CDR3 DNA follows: TGTGCCAGCAGTTACGTGGGACAGGGTTTCTATGGCTACACCTTC.

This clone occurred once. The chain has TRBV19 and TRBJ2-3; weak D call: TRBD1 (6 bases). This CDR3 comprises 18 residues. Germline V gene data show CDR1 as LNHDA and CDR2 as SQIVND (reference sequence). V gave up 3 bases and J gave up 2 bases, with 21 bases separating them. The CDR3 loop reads CASSINRNRDIHTDTQYF. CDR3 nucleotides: TGTGCCAGTAGTATCAATCGGAACCGGGACATCCACACAGATACGCAGTATTTT.

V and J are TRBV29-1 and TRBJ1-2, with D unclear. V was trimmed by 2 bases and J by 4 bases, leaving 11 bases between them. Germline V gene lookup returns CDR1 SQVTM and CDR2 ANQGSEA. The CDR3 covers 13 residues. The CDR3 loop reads CSVELYMSYGYTF. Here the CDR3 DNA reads TGCAGCGTTGAACTTTATATGAGCTATGGCTACACCTTC.

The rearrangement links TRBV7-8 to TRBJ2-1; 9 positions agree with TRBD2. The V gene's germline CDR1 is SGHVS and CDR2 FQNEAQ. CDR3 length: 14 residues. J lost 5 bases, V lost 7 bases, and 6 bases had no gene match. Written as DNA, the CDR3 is TGTGCCAGCATGCTAGCGGGATTCAACAATGAGCAGTTCTTC. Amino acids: CASMLAGFNNEQFF.